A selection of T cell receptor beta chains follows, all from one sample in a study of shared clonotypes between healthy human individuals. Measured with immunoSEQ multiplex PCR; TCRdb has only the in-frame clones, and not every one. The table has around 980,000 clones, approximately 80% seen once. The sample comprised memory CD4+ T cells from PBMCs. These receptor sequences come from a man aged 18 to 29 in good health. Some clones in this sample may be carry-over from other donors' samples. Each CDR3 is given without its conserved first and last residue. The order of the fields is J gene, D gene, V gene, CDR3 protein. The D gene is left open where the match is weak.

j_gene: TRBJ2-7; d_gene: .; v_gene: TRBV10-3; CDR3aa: AISGTITGPEQY
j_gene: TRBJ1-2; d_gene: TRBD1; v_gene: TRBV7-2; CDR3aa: ASSTRTGGDYGYT
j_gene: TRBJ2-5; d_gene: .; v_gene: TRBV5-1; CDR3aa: ASSLAVELQGSQAGKTQY
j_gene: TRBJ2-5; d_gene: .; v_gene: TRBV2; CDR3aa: ASVVQGEETQY
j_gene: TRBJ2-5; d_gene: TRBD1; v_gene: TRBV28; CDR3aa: ASSRTGTETQY
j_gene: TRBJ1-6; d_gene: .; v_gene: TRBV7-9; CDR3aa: ASSLENTNSPLH
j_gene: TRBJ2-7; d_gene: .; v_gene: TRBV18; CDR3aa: ASRLLLVDEQY
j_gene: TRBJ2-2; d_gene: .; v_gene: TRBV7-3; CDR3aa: ASSLGAGELF
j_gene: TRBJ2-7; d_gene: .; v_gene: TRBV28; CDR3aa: ASSLTGLPGEQY
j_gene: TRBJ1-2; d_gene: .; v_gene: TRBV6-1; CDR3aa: ASSEFQNSK
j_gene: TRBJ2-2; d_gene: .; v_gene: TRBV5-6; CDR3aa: ASSFQWAGFANTGELF
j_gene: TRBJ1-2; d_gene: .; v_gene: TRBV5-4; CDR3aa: ASSTRQSNYGYT
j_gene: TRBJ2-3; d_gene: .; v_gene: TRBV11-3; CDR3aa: ASSLGSKGKDTQY
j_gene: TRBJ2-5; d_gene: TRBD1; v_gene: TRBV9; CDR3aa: ASSPILGGETQY
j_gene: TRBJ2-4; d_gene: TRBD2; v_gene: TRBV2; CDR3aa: ASSRGRDSLNIQY
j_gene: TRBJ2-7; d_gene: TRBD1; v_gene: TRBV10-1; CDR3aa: ASSPGQGGEQY
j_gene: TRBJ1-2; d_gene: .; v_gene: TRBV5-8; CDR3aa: ASSLRDSQNGYT
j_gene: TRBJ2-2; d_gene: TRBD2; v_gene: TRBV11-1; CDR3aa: ASSTGTSGSTGELF
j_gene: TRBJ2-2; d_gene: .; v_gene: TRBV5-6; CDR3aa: ASSLGGGYTGELF
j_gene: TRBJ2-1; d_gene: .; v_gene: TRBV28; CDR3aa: ASSFRSGLDEQF
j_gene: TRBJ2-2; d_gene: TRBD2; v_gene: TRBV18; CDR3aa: ASSPPRREAPTGELF
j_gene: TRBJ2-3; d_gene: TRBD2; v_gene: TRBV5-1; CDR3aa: ASRPRLAGAATQY
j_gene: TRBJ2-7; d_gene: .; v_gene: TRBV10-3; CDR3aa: ATGGGLSFPYEQY
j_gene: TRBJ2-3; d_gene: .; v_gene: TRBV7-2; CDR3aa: ASSLRWDSSTDTQY
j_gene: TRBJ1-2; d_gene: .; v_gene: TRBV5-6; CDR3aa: ASSLFPLSDGYT
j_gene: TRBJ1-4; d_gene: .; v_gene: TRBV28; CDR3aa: ASRGEAANEKLF
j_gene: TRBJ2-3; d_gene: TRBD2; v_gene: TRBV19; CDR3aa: ASSRREGNLDTQY
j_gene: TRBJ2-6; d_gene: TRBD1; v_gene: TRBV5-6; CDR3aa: ASSYKTGTGDWANVLT
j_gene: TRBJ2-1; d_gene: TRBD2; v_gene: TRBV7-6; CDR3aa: ASSGAGGGNEQF
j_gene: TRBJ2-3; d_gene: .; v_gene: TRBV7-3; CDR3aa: ASSLRRATDTQY
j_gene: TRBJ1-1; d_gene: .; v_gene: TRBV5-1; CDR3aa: ASSLPQPNTEAF
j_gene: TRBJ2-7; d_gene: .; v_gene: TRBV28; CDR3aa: ASSLWGTGSSYEQY
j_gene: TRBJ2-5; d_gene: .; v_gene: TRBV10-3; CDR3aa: AISPRGRETQY
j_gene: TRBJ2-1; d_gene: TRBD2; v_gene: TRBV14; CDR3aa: ASSQGVRTSAANYNEQF
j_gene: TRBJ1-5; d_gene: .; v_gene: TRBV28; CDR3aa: ASYGGDQPQH